Listed below are T cell receptor beta chains from one sample, sequenced in a study of T cell responses to AZD1222 COVID-19 vaccine. Profiling relied on immunoSEQ multiplex PCR, and the TCRdb table lists in-frame clones only, not all of them. There are about 93,000 clones in the sample; approximately 86% occur only once, and about 6% lies in the top ten. This specimen consisted of peripheral blood, obtained on day 0 of AZD1222 vaccination. Receptors originate from an adult in good health. CDR3s include the opening cysteine and the closing phenylalanine or tryptophan. Each record gives: V gene, clone size, CDR3 length, J gene, D gene, CDR3 DNA, CDR3 protein. A D gene is named only where the DNA matches it firmly. Rows give clone size only sometimes, using once, few, many, or a class for an expanded clone.

>TRBV18|-|14|TRBJ2-7|-
TGTGCCAGCTCACCACGATCTGCGGCCTACGAGCAGTACTTC
CASSPRSAAYEQYF
>TRBV2|-|13|TRBJ1-5|-
TGTGCCAGCAATTTCAAAATCAATCAGCCCCAGCATTTT
CASNFKINQPQHF
>TRBV5-4|-|15|TRBJ2-7|TRBD2
TGTGCCAGCAGCTTAACTAGCGGGAGTGCATACGAGCAGTACTTC
CASSLTSGSAYEQYF
>TRBV7-9|-|12|TRBJ1-2|-
TGTGCCAGCGAACAGGGCGCATCCGGCTACACCTTC
CASEQGASGYTF
>TRBV7-2|-|15|TRBJ2-1|TRBD2
TGTGCCAGCAGCAAGACTAGCTTCAATGGGAATGAGCAGTTCTTC
CASSKTSFNGNEQFF
>TRBV2|-|10|TRBJ2-1|-
TGTGCCAGCAGCGGGCGGATACAGTTCTTC
CASSGRIQFF
>TRBV6-1|few|13|TRBJ2-2|-
TGTGCCAGCAGTGAAGAGGAGGCCGGGGAGCTGTTTTTT
CASSEEEAGELFF
>TRBV5-4|few|12|TRBJ1-2|-
TGTGCCAGCAGCTGGGCGCAGGGTGGCTACACCTTC
CASSWAQGGYTF
>TRBV10-3|-|14|TRBJ1-3|-
TGTGCCATCAGTGAAGGGCTCTCTGGAAACACCATATATTTT
CAISEGLSGNTIYF
>TRBV7-8|-|16|TRBJ2-3|TRBD1
TGTGCCAGCAGCTCGTCGACAGGGATGGGCACAGATACGCAGTATTTT
CASSSSTGMGTDTQYF
>TRBV5-4|-|15|TRBJ1-2|-
TGTGCCAGCAGCGCCCGGGACATCTTAAACTATGGCTACACCTTC
CASSARDILNYGYTF
>TRBV10-3|-|13|TRBJ1-4|-
TGTGCCATCAGTGAGCCGTGGGCGACGGAACTGTTTTTT
CAISEPWATELFF
>TRBV4-3|-|14|TRBJ1-2|TRBD1
TGCGCCAGCAGCCATCGGACAGGGGGCTATGGCTACACCTTC
CASSHRTGGYGYTF
>TRBV4-2|-|14|TRBJ1-5|-
TGTGCCAGCAGCCAAGATCGGGGGAATCAGCCCCAGCATTTT
CASSQDRGNQPQHF
>TRBV5-8|-|16|TRBJ1-5|-
TGTGCCAGCAGCCCCGGGGTTTGGGACACCAATCAGCCCCAGCATTTT
CASSPGVWDTNQPQHF
>TRBV5-1|-|15|TRBJ1-1|-
TGCGCCAGCAGCTTGGCGGGGGCGCGGGGCACTGAAGCTTTCTTT
CASSLAGARGTEAFF
>TRBV29-1|once|14|TRBJ2-7|-
TGCAGCGTTGGAGGGAGGACAGCCCTTTACGAGCAGTACTTC
CSVGGRTALYEQYF
>TRBV6-2/TRBV6-3|few|17|TRBJ2-7|-
TGTGCCAGCAGTTACCCCAGAGGTAGCGGAGTCTCCTACGAGCAGTACTTC
CASSYPRGSGVSYEQYF
>TRBV19|few|13|TRBJ2-7|-
TGTGCCAGTAGTATTCAAACCAATTACGAGCAGTACTTC
CASSIQTNYEQYF
>TRBV5-1|-|17|TRBJ2-7|-
TGCGCCAGCAGCTTGGCCTGGCCCGGGAGAACTTACCACGAGCAGTACTTC
CASSLAWPGRTYHEQYF
>TRBV27|-|13|TRBJ1-6|-
TGTGCCAGCAGTTTAGGGCTCAATTCACCCCTCCACTTT
CASSLGLNSPLHF